This TCR beta chain originates from a study of T cell changes during pregnancy in multiple sclerosis (dated by TCRdb to the late 2010s). In terms of the full investigation: Changes in the T cell repertoire over the course of pregnancy were examined in this study in women with multiple sclerosis.

A note on this clone: The antigen this receptor binds is unknown. Base qualities are not recorded, but no much larger clone differs from it by a single base.

Trimming at the junction amounts to 3 bases on V and 3 bases on J, and the germline ends lie 6 bases apart. From its cysteine to its phenylalanine, the CDR3 spans 14 amino acids. Just the 42-base CDR3 DNA is kept, in frame starting at base 1. From a lookup of the germline V gene, CDR1 and CDR2 are KGHSH and LQKENI. The method behind the library was the immunoSEQ multiplex PCR assay. In TCRdb, the immuneACCESS table is reduced to in-frame sequences with V and J assigned. These tables do not hold every clone; where another copy was compared, an unresolved V gene accounts for under half, and the others remain unexplained. In this sample the table shows approximately 90,000 clones, approximately 89% of which occur a single time. The ten biggest clones cover 0.85% to 0.95% of the sample.

The source was peripheral blood, collected before pregnancy. The sequence is built from TRBV18 and TRBJ2-6; the D gene cannot be resolved reliably. This sequence was found in a female donor with multiple sclerosis, enrolled in a pregnancy study. The sequenced DNA: TGTGCCAGCTCACCGTCCCATGGGGCCAACGTCCTGACTTTC. Translated, this is CASSPSHGANVLTF.